What follows are 8 T cell receptor beta chains derived from one specimen sequenced in a study of blood T cell repertoires in COVID-19. Measured with immunoSEQ multiplex PCR; TCRdb has only the in-frame clones, and not every one. The sample yields more than 300,000 clones, approximately 90% seen once. Specimen: PBMCs or T cells enriched from blood (not recorded which). The receptors shown here come from a woman aged 25 to 39 who had recovered from COVID-19.

V gene TRBV10-3 combines with J gene TRBJ2-7; 9 bases map to TRBD1. Germline CDR1 is ENHRY and CDR2 is SYGVKD. The CDR3 has 12 residues. Losses at the gene ends were 10 bases for V and 3 bases for J; bases not matched to a gene: 4. The CDR3 nucleotides read TGTGCCACAACAGGGGGCGGCTACGAGCAGTACTTC. It translates to CATTGGGYEQYF.

This chain connects TRBV19 to TRBJ1-2, with a tentative D call TRBD1 (6 bases). With 0 bases removed from V and 8 bases from J, the gap between germline ends came to 13 bases. CDR1 and CDR2 from the germline V gene are LNHDA and SQIVND (reference sequence). CDR3 length equals 14 residues. CDR3 sequence reads: CASSIEITGFGYTF. In DNA, the CDR3 is TGTGCCAGTAGTATAGAAATTACAGGGTTCGGCTACACCTTC.

This sequence joins TRBV4-1 and TRBJ1-3, with D uncertain. Between the trimmed V and J ends, which lost 9 bases and 4 bases, there was a span of 4 bases. The germline CDR1 and CDR2 sequences are MGHRA and YSYEKL. CDR3 length: 10 amino acids. The CDR3 reads CASEGNTIYF. The CDR3 region has the DNA TGCGCCAGTGAGGGAAACACCATATATTTT.

The rearrangement links TRBV10-2 to TRBJ1-2; D is uncertain. Germline V gene lookup returns CDR1 WSHSY and CDR2 SAAADI. Trimming stripped 3 bases from V and 7 bases from J, with 15 bases between. This CDR3 contains 14 residues. CDR3 nucleotide sequence: TGCGCCAGCAGTGAAACCCAGGCAGCAAGTGGCTACACCTTC. Translation: CASSETQAASGYTF.

This chain links TRBV6-5 with TRBJ2-7; 14 nucleotides line up with TRBD2. The CDR3 length is 15 residues. The junction had 1 base not matched to a gene; V was cut back by 5 bases and J by 1 base. Germline CDR1 and CDR2: MNHEY and SVGAGI. CDR3 protein: CASSRTSGGSYEQYF. The CDR3 DNA sequence: TGTGCCAGCAGTAGGACTAGCGGGGGGTCCTACGAGCAGTACTTC.

This clone was picked up one time. This rearrangement joins TRBV15 to TRBJ1-2; D call uncertain. The CDR3 is 13 residues long. The germline V gene has CDR1 LNHNV and CDR2 YYDKDF (reference sequence). Trimming took off 0 bases at V and 7 bases at J, with 9 bases between the two ends. CDR3 bases: TGTGCCACCAGCAGAGATCGGGGATTTGGCTACACCTTC. Its translation is CATSRDRGFGYTF.

The V gene is TRBV6-2 or TRBV6-3, the J gene TRBJ2-2; D perhaps matches TRBD1 (6 bases). From germline, CDR1 is MNHEY and CDR2 SVGEGT. The V and J ends lost 5 bases and 7 bases respectively, with 20 bases between them. This CDR3 region has 16 residues. CDR3 protein: CASSHLLRDNHGELFF. The CDR3 nucleotides read TGTGCCAGCAGTCACTTACTAAGGGACAATCACGGGGAGCTGTTTTTT.

The chain joins TRBV9 to TRBJ1-1, with 9 positions matching TRBD1. The CDR3 sequence is 16 residues long. The V gene's germline CDR1 is SGDLS and CDR2 YYNGEE. V lost 3 bases, J lost 1 base, and 7 bases stayed unmatched. The CDR3 bases are TGTGCCAGCAGCGAGGGACCGGGACAGGGGAACACTGAAGCTTTCTTT. Residues: CASSEGPGQGNTEAFF.